A selection of T cell receptor beta chains follows, all from one sample in a study of blood T cell repertoires in COVID-19. TCRdb keeps only in-frame clones here, not all; method: immunoSEQ multiplex PCR. The data contain about 190,000 clones, approximately 88% of them singletons. The sequencing input was peripheral blood. These receptors came from a man aged 35 to 55 with acute or convalescent COVID-19. Both conserved end residues are part of each CDR3. D genes are given only for firm matches. Not every row has a clone size; where given, it reads once, few, many or a size class.

v_gene,j_gene,d_gene,abundance,CDR3nt,CDR3aa
TRBV23-1,TRBJ2-5,.,.,TGCGCCAGCAGTCAATCGAAGGGAGCAGAGACCCAGTACTTC,CASSQSKGAETQYF
TRBV7-6,TRBJ2-5,.,.,TGTGCCAGCAGCTTAGCGCTTCAGGGGGAGACCCAGTACTTC,CASSLALQGETQYF
TRBV5-1,TRBJ2-1,TRBD2,.,TGCGCCAGCAGCTTTCCAACTAGCGGTAGTTCCTACAATGAGCAGTTCTTC,CASSFPTSGSSYNEQFF
TRBV11-2,TRBJ2-5,.,.,TGTGCCAGCAGCTTGGCGGGACCCCAGTACTTC,CASSLAGPQYF
TRBV6-5,TRBJ2-7,.,.,TGTGCCAGCAGCACAGGGTACGAGCAGTACTTC,CASSTGYEQYF
TRBV4-3,TRBJ1-2,TRBD1,.,TGCGCCAGCAGCCAAGATGGGGCAGGGGGATACTATGGCTACACCTTC,CASSQDGAGGYYGYTF
TRBV10-1,TRBJ2-3,TRBD1,.,TGCGCCAGCATCCGGGACAGGGGGCTCTTGAACACAGATACGCAGTATTTT,CASIRDRGLLNTDTQYF
TRBV15,TRBJ2-1,.,.,TGTGCCACCAGCAGAGGACAGCTCTCCTACAATGAGCAGTTCTTC,CATSRGQLSYNEQFF
TRBV5-1,TRBJ2-3,TRBD2,.,TGCGCCAGCAGCTCAGGACTAGCGGGGGGCTCCCCTAGCACAGATACGCAGTATTTT,CASSSGLAGGSPSTDTQYF
TRBV6-5,TRBJ1-5,.,.,TGTGCCAGCAGCCCGGCGGCCAGGGGTAATCAGCCCCAGCATTTT,CASSPAARGNQPQHF
TRBV4-3,TRBJ2-7,TRBD1,.,TGCGCCAGCAGTCCGGGACAGGGGAGGTACGAGCAGTACTTC,CASSPGQGRYEQYF
TRBV2,TRBJ1-3,.,.,TGTGCCAGCAGCCAGGGTCTTACTGGAAACACCATATATTTT,CASSQGLTGNTIYF
TRBV27,TRBJ1-5,.,.,TGTGCCAGCAGTTTCCAGTATAGCAATCAGCCCCAGCATTTT,CASSFQYSNQPQHF
TRBV2,TRBJ2-5,TRBD2,.,TGTGCCAGCAGTGAAGCGGCGGGGGGAAGGAGGGAACAGTACTTC,CASSEAAGGRREQYF
TRBV30,TRBJ1-2,.,once,TGTGCCTGGAGCCCCGGACAGACGCCTTACTATGGCTACACCTTC,CAWSPGQTPYYGYTF
TRBV11-2,TRBJ1-1,.,.,TGTGCCAGCAGACAGAGGGTACGGGGAGGTGTGAACACTGAAGCTTTCTTT,CASRQRVRGGVNTEAFF
TRBV5-6,TRBJ2-5,.,.,TGTGCCAGCAGCTTGGACAGGCTACAAGAGACCCAGTACTTC,CASSLDRLQETQYF
TRBV12-3/TRBV12-4,TRBJ1-4,.,.,TGTGCCAGCAGTTTAGCTGTGGAGAAACTGTTTTTT,CASSLAVEKLFF
TRBV7-9,TRBJ2-1,TRBD2,.,TGTGCCAGCAGCCCTAGCGGGGGCCATAGCTCCTACAATGAGCAGTTCTTC,CASSPSGGHSSYNEQFF
TRBV5-1,TRBJ1-3,.,once,TGCGCCAGCAGCACACAGGGAGCGTTTGGAAACACCATATATTTT,CASSTQGAFGNTIYF
TRBV3-1/TRBV3-2,TRBJ2-1,.,.,TGTGCCAGCAGCCAAGAGGGTGGTCGGGGGGCTTACAATGAGCAGTTCTTC,CASSQEGGRGAYNEQFF
TRBV5-4,TRBJ1-1,.,.,TGTGCCAGCAGTCGCGACTCCGGCACTGAAGCTTTCTTT,CASSRDSGTEAFF
TRBV5-1,TRBJ2-7,.,.,TGCGCCAGCAGCTTGGCGAAGGGACTCTCCTCCGAGCAGTACTTC,CASSLAKGLSSEQYF
TRBV19,TRBJ1-2,.,.,TGTGCCAGTAGGAGGTATGGCTACACCTTC,CASRRYGYTF
TRBV30,TRBJ2-5,TRBD2,.,TGTGCCTGGAGCTTTGGACTAGCGGGGGGACAAGAGACCCAGTACTTC,CAWSFGLAGGQETQYF
TRBV6-1,TRBJ1-1,.,.,TGTGCCAGCAGTGACACCCACAGATCCGGCACTGAAGCTTTCTTT,CASSDTHRSGTEAFF
TRBV5-6,TRBJ2-1,.,.,TGTGCCAGCAGATTGCGCAGGGCCTTTGGGGATGAGCAGTTCTTC,CASRLRRAFGDEQFF
TRBV15,TRBJ1-3,TRBD1,.,TGTGCCACCAGCCCCCGGGACAGGGGATATGGAAACACCATATATTTT,CATSPRDRGYGNTIYF
TRBV7-9,TRBJ1-4,TRBD1,.,TGTGCCAGCAGCTTTGGGACAGGTGCAACTAATGAAAAACTGTTTTTT,CASSFGTGATNEKLFF
TRBV10-3,TRBJ1-5,.,.,TGTGCCATCAGTGAGTCGCGGAGGGACAATCAGCCCCAGCATTTT,CAISESRRDNQPQHF
TRBV21-1,TRBJ1-1,.,.,TGTGCCAGCAGCCTTTCGGTGGGGACAACTACGGACACTGAAGCTTTCTTT,CASSLSVGTTTDTEAFF
TRBV5-1,TRBJ1-2,TRBD1,.,TGCGCCAGCAGCCGTGGGACAGGGCAGGACTATGGCTACACCTTC,CASSRGTGQDYGYTF
TRBV6-5,TRBJ2-7,.,.,TGTGCCAGCAGCTCCCCAGGCTCCGCTTACTACGAGCAGTACTTC,CASSSPGSAYYEQYF
TRBV5-1,TRBJ2-3,TRBD2,.,TGCGCCAGCAGCTTGGGGGCTAGCGGGGGAATGATGGATACGCAGTATTTT,CASSLGASGGMMDTQYF
TRBV5-4,TRBJ2-1,TRBD2,.,TGTGCCAGCAGGTCCGGGACTATCTCCTACAATGAGCAGTTCTTC,CASRSGTISYNEQFF
TRBV7-2,TRBJ1-1,.,.,TGTGCCAGCAGCTTAGCTGGGGGGAGAGGGGTGAACACTGAAGCTTTCTTT,CASSLAGGRGVNTEAFF
TRBV27,TRBJ1-5,.,.,TGTGCCAGCAGTTTATCGAACACGGGGGAATATAGCAATCAGCCCCAGCATTTT,CASSLSNTGEYSNQPQHF
TRBV7-6,TRBJ1-5,TRBD1,.,TGTGCCAGCAGCCGGTTTCCAGGACAGGTGTGCAGGGTACGGGTTAGCAATCAGCCCCAGCATTTT,CASSRFPGQVCRVRVSNQPQHF
TRBV19,TRBJ2-7,TRBD1,.,TGTGCCAGTAGTCTCACAGGGGGCCCATTCTACGAGCAGTACTTC,CASSLTGGPFYEQYF
TRBV11-2,TRBJ2-2,.,.,TGTGCCAGCAGCTTAGCCCACAAGAACACCGGGGAGCTGTTTTTT,CASSLAHKNTGELFF
TRBV28,TRBJ1-5,.,.,TGTGCCAGCAGTTCCGACAGTCGCAATCAGCCCCAGCATTTT,CASSSDSRNQPQHF
TRBV4-1,TRBJ2-3,TRBD2,.,TGCGCCAGCAGCCAAGATCTTTTGGGTAGCGGGGTCCTCTATGATACGCAGTATTTT,CASSQDLLGSGVLYDTQYF
TRBV5-1,TRBJ2-7,.,.,TGCGCCAGCAGCTCCGTGTGGCCCTACGAGCAGTACTTC,CASSSVWPYEQYF
TRBV12-3/TRBV12-4,TRBJ1-1,.,.,TGTGCCAGCAGTCGTAAGAGGAACACTGAAGCTTTCTTT,CASSRKRNTEAFF
TRBV29-1,TRBJ1-2,TRBD1,.,TGCAGCGCAGGTGAAGGGGGCACAGACTATGGCTACACCTTC,CSAGEGGTDYGYTF
TRBV29-1,TRBJ2-7,TRBD2,.,TGCAGCGTCGGGACTAGCGGACGCTCCTACGAGCAGTACTTC,CSVGTSGRSYEQYF
TRBV4-3,TRBJ2-3,TRBD2,once,TGCGCCAGCAGCCAAGATGTTGGGGCGGGGGGGGCGGATACGCAGTATTTT,CASSQDVGAGGADTQYF
TRBV6-5,TRBJ1-2,.,.,TGTGCCAGCACCCCCGCTGGGGGAGGGCGAGGCTACACCTTC,CASTPAGGGRGYTF
TRBV11-2,TRBJ1-3,TRBD1,.,TGTGCCAGCAGCTTAGGACAGGGTGGAAACACCATATATTTT,CASSLGQGGNTIYF
TRBV11-2,TRBJ1-2,.,.,TGTGCCAGCAGCTCCCGATTGACAGGAAACTATGGCTACACCTTC,CASSSRLTGNYGYTF